This T cell receptor (beta chain) was identified during a study of blood T cells in healthy people across ages. This CDR3 comprises 15 residues. In germline, CDR1 is DFQATT, CDR2 SNEGSKA (reference sequence). After removal of 1 base from V and 2 bases from J, the junction contained 4 bases not matched to a gene. A second about 7 to 11 cycle PCR used barcoded and J-beta primers. TCRdb ran MiXCR on the 5' RACE reads and lists one entry per CDR3 protein. The table includes over 950,000 distinct CDR3 sequences, 35% to 40% detected once. This receptor was taken from a man between 18 and 35 years old in good health. The sequenced sample consisted of blood. The chain uses TRBV20-1 and TRBJ2-1; TRBD2 matches 8 bases. CDR3: CSARAGRGAYNEQFF. The CDR3 nucleotides are TGCAGTGCTAGAGCTGGGCGGGGGGCCTACAATGAGCAGTTCTTC.